These 32 T cell receptor beta chains were sequenced from one sample in a study of T cells in Graves' hyperthyroidism and ophthalmopathy. RNA transcripts gave rise to amplified TCR beta CDR3 regions. First-round RT-PCR targeting the TCR CDR3 was performed with the HTBI primer set. TCRdb recomputed calls from the multiplex PCR reads with MiXCR, one row per CDR3 protein. The table records about 640,000 distinct CDR3 sequences, about 45% of them present only once. The material sequenced was peripheral blood or thyroid tissue (not recorded which). The source is an adult man with Graves' disease, either hyperthyroidism or ophthalmopathy (not recorded which).

Written as DNA, the CDR3 is TGCAGTGCCTACCTAGGGGGCACTTTTAACTCCTACGAGCAGTACTTC. Translated: CSAYLGGTFNSYEQYF. The chain employs TRBV20-1 and TRBJ2-7, with 7 bases fitting TRBD1. After removal of 6 bases from V and 0 bases from J, the junction contained 14 bases not matched to a gene. CDR3 length: 16 residues. Germline V gives CDR1 DFQATT, CDR2 SNEGSKA (reference sequence).

This chain uses TRBV9 with TRBJ2-7; 7 bases are shared with TRBD1. Germline CDR1 SGDLS, CDR2 YYNGEE. The J segment lost 4 bases and the V segment lost 5 bases, leaving 12 bases of the junction unmatched. The CDR3 extends over 15 amino acids. CDR3 sequence (DNA): TGTGCCAGCAGTCCCCGACAGGGAACAAATTACGAGCAGTACTTC. Protein: CASSPRQGTNYEQYF.

The chain uses TRBV29-1 and TRBJ1-2, with a possible D match to TRBD1 (6 bases). Trimming took off 5 bases at V and 8 bases at J, with 21 bases between the two ends. The CDR3 loop spans 14 amino acids. Germline-derived CDR1 and CDR2 are SQVTM and ANQGSEA. CDR3: CSVTDRITAEGYTF. In nucleotides, the CDR3 is TGCAGCGTTACCGACAGGATCACCGCGGAGGGCTACACCTTC.

V usage is TRBV19 and J usage is TRBJ1-1; D call uncertain. Germline assignment: CDR1 LNHDA and CDR2 SQIVND (reference sequence). There are 14 residues in the CDR3. Trimming stripped 3 bases from V and 1 base from J, with 9 bases between. CDR3 protein: CASSIGPRNTEAFF. CDR3 sequence (DNA): TGTGCCAGTAGTATTGGGCCGCGGAACACTGAAGCTTTCTTT.

The chain combines TRBV7-2 with TRBJ1-2; 10 bases are shared with TRBD1. The V gene end was trimmed by 5 bases and the J gene end by 8 bases; junction bases not matched to a gene: 11. The CDR3 totals 15 residues. Per germline, CDR1 SGHTA and CDR2 FQGNSA. CDR3 in DNA: TGTGCCAGCAGCCGTGCCGGGACAGGGGTTTGGGGCTACACCTTC. This encodes CASSRAGTGVWGYTF.

This clonotype is a singleton in its sample. The chain links TRBV12-3 or TRBV12-4 to TRBJ2-2, with 7 bases matching TRBD2. V shed 6 bases and J 7 bases; nucleotides not matched to a gene: 11. This CDR3 region has 15 residues. CDR3 loop: CASSMDRAGVGELFF. CDR3 coding DNA: TGTGCCAGCAGCATGGACCGTGCGGGAGTCGGGGAGCTGTTTTTT.

The rearrangement joins TRBV9 to TRBJ1-2; 11 nucleotides line up with TRBD1. CDR3 length equals 15 residues. Trimming took 5 bases from V and 4 from J; bases not matched to a gene: 7. CDR1 SGDLS and CDR2 YYNGEE come from the germline V gene. The DNA of the CDR3 is TGTGCCAGCAGTTCGCCCGGGACAGGGGGCTATGGCTACACCTTC. Encoded protein: CASSSPGTGGYGYTF.

This clonotype came up many times. The rearrangement uses TRBV20-1 and TRBJ1-2, with TRBD1 identical over 9 bases. Germline V gene data show CDR1 as DFQATT and CDR2 as SNEGSKA (reference sequence). The length of the CDR3 is 15 residues. The junction had 10 bases not matched to a gene; V was cut back by 3 bases and J by 5 bases. The CDR3 loop is CSASPGTGLGYGYTF. The CDR3 DNA follows: TGCAGTGCTAGTCCCGGGACAGGGTTAGGATATGGCTACACCTTC.

This chain uses TRBV7-2 with TRBJ1-5; possible D gene TRBD1, 5 bases. Germline V gene lookup returns CDR1 SGHTA and CDR2 FQGNSA. V shed 1 base and J shed 14 bases, with 15 bases lying between them. The CDR3 totals 13 residues. CDR3 region: CASSLVTGAYEHF. CDR3 DNA: TGTGCCAGCAGCTTAGTAACTGGGGCTTACGAGCATTTT.

In its sample, this clonotype was seen a few times. The chain recombines TRBV19 with TRBJ1-4, with D perhaps TRBD1 (6 bases). The V end was cut by 10 bases, the J end by 3 bases, with 15 bases between. Germline V gives CDR1 LNHDA, CDR2 SQIVND (reference sequence). The CDR3 extends over 14 amino acids. The CDR3: CATKPQGPNEKLFF. The CDR3 DNA follows: TGTGCCACCAAACCCCAGGGGCCTAATGAAAAACTGTTTTTT. Together with reference TRBV19 and TRBJ1-4, the CDR3 gives the full variable domain: DGGITQSPKYLFRKEGQNVTLSCEQNLNHDAMYWYRQDPGQGLRLIYYSQIVNDFQKGDIAEGYSVSREKKESFPLTVTSAQKNPTAFYLCATKPQGPNEKLFFGSGTQLSVL.

About this clonotype itself: With a much larger clone just one base away, this may be a read error. This likely comes from a read error, as the CDR3 has no conserved phenylalanine or tryptophan at its end. The rearrangement links TRBV7-6 to TRBJ2-7; 8 positions match TRBD1. The CDR3 loop spans 15 amino acids. Per the germline V gene, CDR1 is SGHVS and CDR2 is FNYEAQ. V dropped 5 bases and J dropped 0; count of bases not matched to a gene: 6. In DNA, the CDR3 is TGTGCCAGCAGCGCCGGGACAGGTAGCTCCTACGAGCAGTACTAC. Amino acid sequence: CASSAGTGSSYEQYY.

Worth noting for this clonotype: A single base separates this from a much larger clone, so it may be a read error. The chain carries TRBV6-5 and TRBJ1-4, with D possibly matching TRBD1 (5 bases). Germline V lookup: CDR1 MNHEY, CDR2 SVGAGI. The CDR3 contains 14 residues. V was clipped by 6 bases and J by 0 bases, with 8 bases between them. CDR3 sequence: CASRVGATNEKLFF. CDR3 nucleotides: TGTGCCAGCAGGGTAGGGGCAACTAATGAAAAACTGTTTTTT.

The chain is built from TRBV15 and TRBJ1-2; 7 bases fit TRBD1. V lost 2 bases and J lost 7; bases outside the gene matches: 19. There are 18 residues in the CDR3. CDR1 is LNHNV, CDR2 YYDKDF, per germline (reference sequence). CDR3: CATSRPFLRDRGSGGYTF. The CDR3 region has the DNA TGTGCCACCAGCAGACCTTTTCTCCGGGACAGAGGGTCGGGTGGCTACACCTTC.

The chain links TRBV6-5 to TRBJ1-4, with no clear D. This CDR3 contains 13 residues. V lost 4 bases to trimming and J lost 7 bases, with 10 bases between them. The germline gives CDR1 MNHEY, CDR2 SVGAGI. The CDR3 bases are TGTGCCAGCAGTTTTCAGCCGAGTGAAAAACTGTTTTTT. Amino acid sequence: CASSFQPSEKLFF.

This clonotype has a handful of counts. The gene calls are TRBV20-1 and TRBJ1-4; D not resolved. The CDR3 covers 12 residues. Trimming took 3 bases from V and 7 from J, leaving 9 bases between them. Germline CDR1 DFQATT, CDR2 SNEGSKA (reference sequence). The CDR3: CSASGDGEKLFF. The CDR3 region has the DNA TGCAGTGCTAGCGGCGACGGTGAAAAACTGTTTTTT.

Note on this clonotype: Given a much more abundant clone one base away, this may be a read error. The chain links TRBV2 to TRBJ1-2; no definite D call. The CDR3 loop spans 9 amino acids. Germline V gene lookup returns CDR1 SNHLY and CDR2 FYNNEI. Trimming took 7 bases from V and 5 from J, leaving 2 bases between them. The DNA for the CDR3 is TGTGCCAGCAAGTATGGCTACACCTTC. This sequence encodes CASKYGYTF.

This rearrangement joins TRBV5-1 to TRBJ1-1; TRBD1 is a possible D gene (6 bases). Germline V gives CDR1 SGHRS, CDR2 YFSETQ. Between the trimmed V and J ends, which lost 3 bases and 6 bases, there was a span of 12 bases. This CDR3 region has 13 residues. Here the CDR3 DNA reads TGCGCCAGCAGCTCCGCGACAGGCCCTGAAGCTTTCTTT. Its translation: CASSSATGPEAFF.

This clonotype was counted many times. V is TRBV10-1 and J is TRBJ2-5; D remains ambiguous. Germline V gives CDR1 WNHNN, CDR2 SYGVQD (reference sequence). The V end lost 2 bases, the J end lost 7 bases, and 17 bases lay between the germline ends. The CDR3 spans 15 residues. CDR3 protein: CASSERRQNHGTQYF. The DNA for the CDR3 is TGCGCCAGCAGTGAGCGGCGGCAAAACCACGGGACCCAGTACTTC.

A remark on this clonotype: This may be a read error, as it is one base from a much larger clone. The chain combines TRBV11-2 with TRBJ2-5, with D maybe TRBD2 (6 bases). CDR3 size: 11 residues. V gave up 5 bases and J gave up 9 bases, with 10 bases separating them. CDR1 SGHAT and CDR2 FQNNGV come from the germline V gene. In nucleotides, the CDR3 is TGTGCCAGCAGCATGGGGGAGGCCCAGTACTTC. Its protein product is CASSMGEAQYF.

This rearrangement joins TRBV7-2 to TRBJ2-7; D not certain. Trimming removed 5 bases at V and 5 bases at J, with 10 bases between. The CDR3 consists of 12 residues. Germline lookup yields CDR1 SGHTA and CDR2 FQGNSA. In DNA, the CDR3 is TGTGCCAGCAGCACCCTAGAGCACGAGCAGTACTTC. Protein: CASSTLEHEQYF.

The CDR3 nucleotides read TGTGCCAGCAGCTTAGGGGCGGAAACTAATGAAAAACTGTTTTTT. It encodes CASSLGAETNEKLFF. The chain is built from TRBV7-9 and TRBJ1-4; the D is unclear. This CDR3 spans 15 amino acids. From germline, CDR1 is SEHNR and CDR2 FQNEAQ (reference sequence). The V end was cut by 1 base, the J end by 1 base, with 7 bases between.

Remarks on this clonotype: One junction end does not reproduce the germline sequence, and a read error may be involved. This rearrangement joins TRBV10-3 to TRBJ1-1; D is undetermined. CDR3 length: 14 residues. Per germline, CDR1 ENHRY and CDR2 SYGVKD. CDR3 in DNA: TGTGCCAGCAGTTCTACGAGGCTGGGCACTGAAGCTTTCTTT. Its translation: CASSSTRLGTEAFF.

This clonotype showed up many times. The chain recombines TRBV10-3 with TRBJ2-2; 8 nucleotides agree with TRBD1. V trimming: 5 bases; J trimming: 5 bases; junction bases outside the gene matches: 7. The CDR3 length is 15 residues. CDR1 ENHRY and CDR2 SYGVKD come from the germline V gene. CDR3 sequence reads: CAISLDRAETGELFF. The CDR3 DNA is TGTGCCATCAGTTTGGACAGGGCGGAGACCGGGGAGCTGTTTTTT.

This clonotype was observed many times. The chain joins TRBV7-2 to TRBJ2-5; tentatively, D is TRBD1 (6 bases). CDR3 length: 13 residues. Germline loops: CDR1 SGHTA, CDR2 FQGNSA. Trimming took off 3 bases at V and 4 bases at J, with 9 bases between the two ends. The CDR3 DNA is TGTGCCAGCAGCTTTGGGGGCCCAGAGACCCAGTACTTC. This translates into CASSFGGPETQYF.

This clonotype occurred once. Germline is not matched at one junction end, which may reflect a read error. This sequence joins TRBV5-1 and TRBJ2-5; TRBD2 agrees at 8 bases. CDR3 length equals 17 residues. Germline assignment: CDR1 SGHRS and CDR2 YFSETQ. The CDR3 DNA is TGTGCCAGCAGCCCGAGGAGGGGCGGGGGGTCTCAAGAGACCCAGTACTTC. The encoded protein is CASSPRRGGGSQETQYF.

The chain joins TRBV12-3 or TRBV12-4 to TRBJ1-4; D is uncertain. Trimming took off 4 bases at V and 1 base at J, with 7 bases between the two ends. The CDR3 is 14 residues long. CDR3 nucleotide sequence: TGTGCCAGCAGTTCCTGGGGAACTAATGAAAAACTGTTTTTT. Residues: CASSSWGTNEKLFF.

Ten or more counts support this clonotype. V and J are TRBV15 and TRBJ1-2; no clear D. CDR1 is LNHNV, CDR2 YYDKDF, per germline (reference sequence). The CDR3 runs to 16 residues. V was shortened by 0 bases and J by 1 base, with 12 bases between the two germline ends. The CDR3 protein is CATSRDWEAGNYGYTF. CDR3 in DNA: TGTGCCACCAGCAGAGATTGGGAAGCCGGTAACTATGGCTACACCTTC.

This chain joins TRBV2 and TRBJ1-2; D might be TRBD1 (5 bases). The CDR3 runs 14 residues. CDR1 is SNHLY and CDR2 is FYNNEI in the germline V gene. V was clipped by 2 bases and J by 1 base, with 8 bases between them. The CDR3 DNA reads TGTGCCAGCAGTGAACAGGGATTTAACTATGGCTACACCTTC. Amino acid sequence: CASSEQGFNYGYTF.

A single count supports this clonotype. The chain carries TRBV14 and TRBJ1-6, with a weak D call TRBD1 (6 bases). Trimming took 1 base from V and 4 from J, leaving 11 bases between them. CDR1 and CDR2 from the germline V gene are SGHDN and FVKESK. This CDR3 has 16 residues. The CDR3 DNA reads TGTGCCAGCAGCCAAGGAAGGGGGGAATATAATTCACCCCTCCACTTT. It codes for CASSQGRGEYNSPLHF.

This clonotype was picked up a small number of times. The V and J genes are TRBV14 and TRBJ1-2; TRBD1 matches 9 bases. The CDR3 runs 16 residues. The junction had 4 bases not matched to a gene; V was cut back by 1 base and J by 1 base. The germline CDR1 and CDR2 sequences are SGHDN and FVKESK. Written as DNA, the CDR3 is TGTGCCAGCAGCCAAGGAGGGACAGGGTTTAACTATGGCTACACCTTC. Protein product: CASSQGGTGFNYGYTF.

This clonotype has more than one count but fewer than ten. This chain uses TRBV24-1 with TRBJ1-2; possibly TRBD1 for D (5 bases). CDR3 size: 13 residues. The germline gives CDR1 KGHDR, CDR2 SFDVKD. Trimming pared 11 bases from V and 6 bases from J, leaving 18 bases between. CDR3 region: CASRDSVQHGYTF. CDR3 coding DNA: TGTGCCAGCAGGGACTCGGTCCAGCATGGCTACACCTTC.

The V call is TRBV6-1, the J call TRBJ1-3; D is perhaps TRBD1 (6 bases). Trimming took off 4 bases at V and 0 bases at J, with 16 bases between the two ends. The germline V gene has CDR1 MNHNS and CDR2 SASEGT. The CDR3 loop spans 17 amino acids. CDR3 residues: CASSGIGQTSSGNTIYF. The DNA of the CDR3 is TGTGCCAGCAGTGGGATCGGACAGACGAGCTCTGGAAACACCATATATTTT.